This TCR beta chain was profiled in a study of T-cell reconstitution after alpha-beta-depleted transplantation in children. The germline V and J ends were trimmed by 2 bases and 9 bases, with 18 bases remaining between them. The germline V gene has CDR1 SGHKS and CDR2 YYEKEE (reference sequence). CDR3 length equals 16 residues. This clonotype was seen ten or more times. A TCRbeta library incorporating unique molecular identifiers was prepared. From the PCR reads, TCRdb called clonotypes with MiXCR, one entry per CDR3 protein. Here the sample spans around 680,000 distinct CDR3 sequences, about 15% being singletons.

The sequencing here drew on PBMCs from the stem cell graft donor, taken from the stem cell graft. The chain is built from TRBV5-5 and TRBJ1-6, with D uncertain. This clonotype was obtained from a human donor who donated a stem cell graft to a child with acute myeloid leukemia. CDR3 DNA: TGTGCCAGCAGCTTCTTACAGCGGGGAATGGGTTCACCCCTCCACTTT. Translating it yields CASSFLQRGMGSPLHF.